This T cell receptor (beta chain) originates from a study of cytomegalovirus exposure and HLA in healthy donors (TCRdb year 2017). About the investigation overall: In an earlier analysis of roughly 500 of the donors, 250 to 300 Gb of sequence data and about 110 million unique TCR beta sequences from 150 million to 200 million T cells were reported. An early release that covered about 600 HLA-typed donors contained approximately 300 gigabases of sequencing data and approximately 85 million unique TCR sequences. The genetic ancestry cluster associated with self-reported Caucasian donors included about 84% of the roughly 400 genotyped donors. The study aimed to test whether signatures of past pathogen exposure could be identified by cataloging public T cell receptors. The T cell repertoires of 700 or so subjects were profiled by immunosequencing and related to cytomegalovirus serostatus. Along with the roughly 670-subject first cohort, a separate validation cohort of about 110 different subjects was used. The study combined high-throughput TCR immunosequencing, statistical association of individual TCRs with disease status, and machine learning to predict cytomegalovirus infection status. To study patterns of TCR occurrence, a later analysis re-analyzed previously published TCR beta repertoires from just over 650 donors and added high-resolution HLA genotyping. Rather than drawing on any new phenotypic data, the later analysis identified candidate immune exposures from TCR beta sequences and the way those sequences occurred across donors. An earlier analysis of around 580 of the donors used high-throughput TCR beta sequencing to judge whether each TCR beta V gene segment behaved as functional or pseudogenic. Donor age, sex, ethnicity and CMV serostatus were compiled together with the repertoire data. A later genetic analysis used genome-wide SNP genotypes for about 60% of the 666 donors, treating that subset as a discovery cohort. All discovery cohort repertoires had been generated on a single sequencing platform. Both class I and class II loci were covered by HLA typing, at four-digit resolution. Typing coverage differed by locus: A, B, C, DRB1 and DQB1 were typed in roughly 620-630 donors, DQA1 in about 500, DPA1 in approximately 610, and DPB1 in 450 to 490. Five DR-DQ haplotypes were handled as single units for association and clustering because linkage in the cohort was strong. On average, about 240,000 unique TCR beta nucleotide sequences were sequenced per donor among roughly 430 genotyped donors of the cohort, with roughly 18% of those sequences being non-productive. Study-wide findings and limitations: A later genetic analysis reported fewer N-insertions in productive TCRs among donors in an Asian-associated ancestry cluster than the approximately 700-donor mean. A further reported finding was that TCR beta sequences accurately predicted the HLA-A and HLA-B alleles for most subjects in the first cohort. When HLA alleles, especially DR and DQ, strongly co-occurred, attributing TCR associations to individual alleles was difficult. Specific HLA alleles were associated with roughly 16,000 TCR beta sequences at a false discovery rate of 0.05 in a later analysis. Linkage disequilibrium might explain the correlated functional status among segregating V segments, but an unknown experimental factor could not be excluded. In an earlier analysis of approximately 590 of the donors, most TCR beta V segments appeared in productive rearrangements about 87% or about 30% of the time, broadly matching IMGT annotations. In a later analysis, TCR association rates were found to vary across HLA loci, with the most associated TCRs seen for DRB1 alleles and the fewest for HLA-C alleles. According to the authors, the approach could potentially be generalized to other disease states and immunological phenotypes. A group of highly shared sequence variants was considered likely to be a technical artifact of the sequencing pipeline. In a later analysis, several top co-occurrence clusters were reported to appear linked to parvovirus B19, influenza, CMV and Epstein-Barr virus. In both the original and validation cohorts, the classifier was reported to diagnose cytomegalovirus status with high specificity and sensitivity. Because counts were too low, around 17 rarely observed V segments, including chromosome 9 orphons, were left out of the earlier analysis of over 550 of the donors. HLA typing was unavailable for some donors at each locus, so association tests used only the typed subset. The study gave a list of 150 to 200 TCR beta chains associated with cytomegalovirus. V-gene and J-gene trimming of TCR beta chains was associated with a missense DCLRE1C variant in a later genetic analysis, and the association was replicated in an independent cohort. This cohort had only TCR beta chains sequenced, and the lack of alpha or paired-chain data limited which features could be detected. In vitro tests confirmed that three of the cytomegalovirus-associated TCR beta chains recognize cytomegalovirus antigens. The presence/absence analyses assumed that sequencing depth was roughly uniform across donors, and that assumption may not be true. Most CMV-associated TCR beta chains appeared to be HLA-restricted in a later analysis, and the HLA associations seemed to be driven largely by CMV exposure. CMV serostatus was the only immune exposure information available for the cohort. Most TCR sequences were seen in very few donors, while some public TCRs were found in many individuals. Some IMGT-functional V segments, including TRBV6-2 and TRBV6-3, could not be told apart with the 87-base-pair reads, so those segments were excluded. In a later analysis, HLA-associated TCR beta chains showed more clonal expansion and lower generation probabilities than non-associated chains that were equally common.

Preparation of the library involved the immunoSEQ multiplex PCR assay. The multiplex PCR relied on a mix of 60 forward primers for TCR Vbeta segments and 13 reverse primers for TCR Jbeta segments. A multiplex PCR assay on genomic DNA amplified the CDR3 region of rearranged TCR beta genes. On the Illumina HiSeq System, the amplified TCR beta libraries were sequenced as 87-base-pair reads. The published analysis was carried out like this. A later analysis counted some 74 million unique TCR beta chains across the 666 repertoires, and around 12 million of these chains were shared by at least two donors. Raw reads were error-corrected and collapsed into unique sequences with a nearest-neighbor algorithm that merged closely related sequences to remove PCR and sequencing errors. Alignment of CDR3 sequences to IMGT reference sequences was used to assign V, D and J gene segments. For a sequence to be retained, a match of at least six nucleotides was required to both a V gene segment and a J gene segment. A rearrangement counted as productive if the CDR3 had no stop codons and remained in frame with V and J, and every other rearrangement counted as non-productive. Following IMGT convention, CDR3 was defined as the stretch from the second conserved V-encoded cysteine to the conserved J-encoded phenylalanine. The earlier analysis of about 620 of the donors excluded sequences that lacked an unambiguous match to a single V gene segment. In an earlier analysis of roughly 600 of the donors, a V segment was called functional when productive rearrangements were above 56.7%, and segregating when the standard deviation between donors exceeded 5%. A statistical classification framework was built for diagnosing cytomegalovirus status from the catalog of TCR beta chain sequences. V and J gene assignment, in a later analysis, came from comparing TCR nucleotide sequences with IMGT/GENE-DB human TR gene sequences. A later analysis assigned CDR3 sequences and most-parsimonious VDJ recombination scenarios with the TCRdist pipeline. In a later analysis, each TCR beta chain was defined by its CDR3 amino acid sequence together with its V-gene family, and reads without a unique V-gene family were excluded. To address suspected cross-contamination and a sequencing artifact, a later analysis removed approximately 590 highly shared, low-generation-probability nucleotide sequences. A later analysis calculated a clonal expansion index for each public chain from normalized within-repertoire ranks of inferred template counts. A later analysis computed generation probabilities with a VDJ recombination model fitted to out-of-frame rearrangements, and checked the results against IGoR. In a later analysis, TCR-TCR, TCR-HLA and TCR-CMV co-occurrence was scored with hypergeometric tests, and a repertoire-size bias correction was applied to TCR pairs. To estimate false discovery rates, a later analysis permuted the HLA or CMV assignments 20 times. In a later analysis, co-occurring TCRs were grouped using DBSCAN, and TCRdist sequence similarity was added for clustering within HLA-allele-positive subsets. Repertoires with fewer than 30,000 or more than 120,000 public chains, plus five repertoires with anomalous nucleotide sharing, were excluded from co-occurrence clustering. Entries here come from immuneACCESS through TCRdb and include only in-frame sequences with V and J called. Some clones fail to appear in such tables; in the studies checked, an unresolved V gene covers under half of the shortfall, and the cause of the remainder is unknown. V and J calls and clone size are those listed in that table; D and trimming were worked out from the DNA. This sample is represented by 250,000 or so clones; about nine tenths of them were singletons. About 1.7% of the sample rests with the top ten.

V and J lose 3 bases and 6 bases, and a span of 23 bases separates them. Including cysteine and phenylalanine, the CDR3 has 18 amino acids. The DNA shown is the 54-base CDR3, in frame from base 1. The germline V gene supplies CDR1 KGHSH and CDR2 LQKENI. The cohort consisted of 600 to 700 healthy bone marrow donors. At the time of sampling, every cohort member was nominally healthy, though immune exposures that went unrecorded were likely present. The donor was CMV seronegative and was included in the group of a few hundred seronegative cohort members. A peripheral blood sample was collected from each donor, and TCR beta sequencing was performed on peripheral blood mononuclear cells. The Qiagen DNeasy Blood Extraction Kit was used to extract genomic DNA from the blood cell samples. With regard to this clone: It has no known antigen specificity. It has no much larger one-base neighbor in the sample; base qualities were not kept.

The TCR originated in a girl aged 2-10 years in good health and CMV-seronegative. Specimen: PBMCs. Recombination connected TRBV18 to TRBJ2-2; possibly the D gene is TRBD1, per 5 matching bases. The nucleotide sequence is TGTGCCAGCTCACCCACTTTACAAACAACCAGGGTGCCCGGGGAGCTGTTTTTT. It specifies CASSPTLQTTRVPGELFF.